This is a list of T cell receptor beta chains from one sample in a study of early T cells in non-severe SARS-CoV-2 infection. Each CDR3 protein gets one entry after TCRdb re-called the 5' RACE reads with MiXCR. The repertoire holds about 53,000 distinct CDR3 sequences, with 9.5% to 15% as singletons. The sequenced sample was whole blood, obtained at baseline. Every receptor here comes from an adult who was a healthcare worker with PCR-confirmed SARS-CoV-2 infection or an uninfected control (not recorded which). The CDR3 runs from the conserved cysteine through the conserved F or W. D genes are given only for firm matches. Where a row states a size, it is once, few, many or the class of an expanded clone; other rows omit it.

d_gene: NA
abundance: many
v_gene: TRBV6-2/TRBV6-3
j_gene: TRBJ2-1
CDR3aa: CASSYLAYEQFF

d_gene: TRBD2
abundance: few
v_gene: TRBV4-1
j_gene: TRBJ2-7
CDR3aa: CASSQDHPSGRTYEQYF

d_gene: NA
abundance: NA
v_gene: TRBV11-2
j_gene: TRBJ2-7
CDR3aa: CASSLDGDGQYF

d_gene: NA
abundance: many
v_gene: TRBV6-2/TRBV6-3
j_gene: TRBJ2-7
CDR3aa: CASTMTFRPYEQYF

d_gene: TRBD2
abundance: NA
v_gene: TRBV7-2
j_gene: TRBJ2-2
CDR3aa: CASSPIGGLANTGELFF

d_gene: TRBD2
abundance: NA
v_gene: TRBV6-2/TRBV6-3
j_gene: TRBJ2-7
CDR3aa: CASSSSGRTKYF

d_gene: TRBD2
abundance: many
v_gene: TRBV20-1
j_gene: TRBJ2-1
CDR3aa: CSASLGGRGGEQFF

d_gene: NA
abundance: many
v_gene: TRBV29-1
j_gene: TRBJ2-1
CDR3aa: CSVEGTEQFF

d_gene: NA
abundance: NA
v_gene: TRBV28
j_gene: TRBJ2-7
CDR3aa: CASSLYVGGTYEQYF

d_gene: NA
abundance: many
v_gene: TRBV4-1
j_gene: TRBJ2-5
CDR3aa: CASSQVAGETQYF

d_gene: TRBD2
abundance: NA
v_gene: TRBV6-5
j_gene: TRBJ2-7
CDR3aa: CASGPGTSGTYEQYF

d_gene: TRBD1
abundance: many
v_gene: TRBV27
j_gene: TRBJ1-2
CDR3aa: CASGGQGYYGYTF

d_gene: TRBD1
abundance: NA
v_gene: TRBV7-2
j_gene: TRBJ1-5
CDR3aa: CASSLWDRGNQPQHF

d_gene: TRBD1
abundance: NA
v_gene: TRBV12-3/TRBV12-4
j_gene: TRBJ2-6
CDR3aa: CASSFDRAGANVLTF

d_gene: NA
abundance: few
v_gene: TRBV14
j_gene: TRBJ2-5
CDR3aa: CASSQARGSQETQYF

d_gene: NA
abundance: once
v_gene: TRBV3-1
j_gene: TRBJ2-1
CDR3aa: CASSQGNRVDEQFF

d_gene: TRBD1
abundance: NA
v_gene: TRBV7-6
j_gene: TRBJ1-2
CDR3aa: CASNTGTAYGYTF

d_gene: TRBD2
abundance: few
v_gene: TRBV29-1
j_gene: TRBJ2-1
CDR3aa: CSVGGTSGNAEQFF

d_gene: TRBD2
abundance: NA
v_gene: TRBV4-1
j_gene: TRBJ2-1
CDR3aa: CASSQYAIAGGHDEQFF

d_gene: NA
abundance: NA
v_gene: TRBV2
j_gene: TRBJ1-5
CDR3aa: CASSEMFNQPQHF

d_gene: NA
abundance: NA
v_gene: TRBV2
j_gene: TRBJ2-2
CDR3aa: CASTENLWNTGELFF

d_gene: TRBD1
abundance: NA
v_gene: TRBV28
j_gene: TRBJ1-4
CDR3aa: CASEPLFPQGKNEKLFF

d_gene: NA
abundance: NA
v_gene: TRBV6-5
j_gene: TRBJ2-7
CDR3aa: CASSTELTYEQYF

d_gene: NA
abundance: NA
v_gene: TRBV20-1
j_gene: TRBJ2-1
CDR3aa: CSARGVGFRSYNEQFF

d_gene: TRBD2
abundance: many
v_gene: TRBV4-3
j_gene: TRBJ2-7
CDR3aa: CASSQDHGRGFYEQYF

d_gene: NA
abundance: few
v_gene: TRBV3-1
j_gene: TRBJ2-2
CDR3aa: CASSLRTENTGELFF

d_gene: TRBD1
abundance: few
v_gene: TRBV11-2
j_gene: TRBJ2-6
CDR3aa: CASSMPGGAGANVLTF

d_gene: NA
abundance: many
v_gene: TRBV7-2
j_gene: TRBJ2-3
CDR3aa: CASSLLTSTDTQYF

d_gene: TRBD2
abundance: few
v_gene: TRBV4-3
j_gene: TRBJ2-1
CDR3aa: CASSQREVYNEQFF

d_gene: NA
abundance: NA
v_gene: TRBV4-3
j_gene: TRBJ1-5
CDR3aa: CASSQDVAGTNQPQHF

d_gene: NA
abundance: many
v_gene: TRBV28
j_gene: TRBJ2-7
CDR3aa: CASSSLDRLSYEQYF

d_gene: NA
abundance: NA
v_gene: TRBV6-5
j_gene: TRBJ1-6
CDR3aa: CASSYSLGGTYNSPLHF

d_gene: TRBD1
abundance: many
v_gene: TRBV6-6
j_gene: TRBJ2-7
CDR3aa: CASSPRQGPVLEQYF

d_gene: NA
abundance: few
v_gene: TRBV4-3
j_gene: TRBJ2-7
CDR3aa: CASSPGQFGYEQYF

d_gene: TRBD1
abundance: few
v_gene: TRBV5-1
j_gene: TRBJ2-5
CDR3aa: CASRRTGNLQETQYF

d_gene: TRBD2
abundance: many
v_gene: TRBV7-2
j_gene: TRBJ2-5
CDR3aa: CASSWGLQETQYF

d_gene: TRBD1
abundance: NA
v_gene: TRBV3-1
j_gene: TRBJ2-5
CDR3aa: CASSQTDRGWETQYF

d_gene: NA
abundance: NA
v_gene: TRBV20-1
j_gene: TRBJ2-1
CDR3aa: CSARDLTSSGEQFF

d_gene: NA
abundance: few
v_gene: TRBV28
j_gene: TRBJ2-7
CDR3aa: CASSLLSRAGGIGAYEQYF

d_gene: TRBD2
abundance: NA
v_gene: TRBV4-3
j_gene: TRBJ2-5
CDR3aa: CASSQATSAQETQYF

d_gene: NA
abundance: NA
v_gene: TRBV7-6
j_gene: TRBJ2-7
CDR3aa: CASSSSLGLSYEQYF

d_gene: NA
abundance: many
v_gene: TRBV11-2
j_gene: TRBJ2-3
CDR3aa: CASSLARLGRSPPDTQYF

d_gene: TRBD1
abundance: few
v_gene: TRBV3-1
j_gene: TRBJ2-7
CDR3aa: CASSQPDRGNEQYF

d_gene: TRBD1
abundance: few
v_gene: TRBV6-1
j_gene: TRBJ1-1
CDR3aa: CASSEPGQYTEAFF

d_gene: NA
abundance: many
v_gene: TRBV14
j_gene: TRBJ1-1
CDR3aa: CASSQHGGGTEAFF

d_gene: NA
abundance: few
v_gene: TRBV3-1
j_gene: TRBJ1-2
CDR3aa: CASSPRDYTYYGYTF